This TCR beta chain was sequenced for a study of cytomegalovirus exposure and HLA in healthy donors (dated by TCRdb to 2015 to 2018). About the investigation overall: In an earlier analysis of 550 to 750 of the donors, about 260 Gb of sequence data and 100 million or so unique TCR beta sequences from roughly 190 million T cells were reported. About 300 gigabases of sequencing data and roughly 90 million unique TCR sequences were included in an early release covering around 650 HLA-typed donors. Among the approximately 400 genotyped donors, about 83% belonged to the genetic ancestry cluster associated with self-reported Caucasian donors. The aim of the study was to test whether cataloging public T cell receptors could identify signatures of past pathogen exposure. The study used immunosequencing to profile the T cell repertoires of approximately 640 subjects and linked those repertoires to cytomegalovirus serostatus. Along with the roughly 700-subject first cohort, a separate validation cohort of over a hundred different subjects was used. To predict cytomegalovirus infection status, the study brought together high-throughput TCR immunosequencing, statistical association of individual TCRs with disease status, and machine learning. In a later analysis, previously published TCR beta repertoires from 600 to 850 donors were re-analyzed and high-resolution HLA genotyping was added so that TCR occurrence patterns could be studied. Rather than drawing on any new phenotypic data, the later analysis identified candidate immune exposures from TCR beta sequences and the way those sequences occurred across donors. An earlier analysis of 500 to 750 of the donors applied high-throughput TCR beta sequencing to assess whether each TCR beta V gene segment acted as functional or pseudogenic. Alongside the repertoire data, information on donor age, sex, ethnicity and CMV serostatus was compiled. A later genetic analysis used genome-wide SNP genotypes for about 60% of the roughly 670 donors, treating that subset as a discovery cohort. All discovery cohort repertoires had been generated using a single sequencing platform. Class I and class II HLA loci were covered by the typing at four-digit resolution. The number of donors typed differed by locus, with about 629-630 for A, B, C, DRB1 and DQB1, around 560 for DQA1, over 600 for DPA1, and some 470 for DPB1. Five DR-DQ haplotypes were handled as single units for association and clustering because linkage in the cohort was strong. Across 300 to 400 genotyped donors of the cohort, an average of approximately 200,000 unique TCR beta nucleotide sequences per donor were sequenced, and approximately 19% of those sequences were non-productive.

The cohort comprised 550 to 700 healthy bone marrow donors. At the time of sampling, every cohort member was nominally healthy, though immune exposures that went unrecorded were likely present. The donor tested CMV seronegative, placing the donor among the 352 seronegative members of the cohort. A peripheral blood sample was provided by each donor, and peripheral blood mononuclear cells were used for TCR beta sequencing. Genomic DNA was extracted from the blood cell samples with the Qiagen DNeasy Blood Extraction Kit. Findings and caveats that apply to the study as a whole: When HLA alleles, especially DR and DQ, strongly co-occurred, attributing TCR associations to individual alleles was difficult. A few of the identified cytomegalovirus-associated TCR beta chains were confirmed in vitro to be specific for cytomegalovirus antigens. A later analysis reported that several top co-occurrence clusters appeared linked to parvovirus B19, influenza, CMV and Epstein-Barr virus. A later analysis associated around 16,000 TCR beta sequences with specific HLA alleles at a false discovery rate of 0.05. While some public TCRs were present in many individuals, most TCR sequences turned up only very rarely across donors. The only immune exposure information available for the cohort was CMV serostatus. According to a later analysis, TCR association rates differed among HLA loci, with DRB1 alleles showing the most associated TCRs and HLA-C alleles showing the fewest. The sequencing pipeline was judged likely to have produced a cluster of highly shared sequence variants as a technical artifact. Some 15 rarely observed V segments, including chromosome 9 orphons, were excluded from the earlier analysis of approximately 600 of the donors because counts were too low. In a later genetic analysis, a missense DCLRE1C variant was associated with V-gene and J-gene trimming of TCR beta chains, and the association was replicated in an independent cohort. In the study, approximately 160 TCR beta chains were listed as associated with cytomegalovirus. Compared with the roughly 700-donor mean, donors in an Asian-associated ancestry cluster had fewer N-insertions in productive TCRs, according to a later genetic analysis. According to a later analysis, most CMV-associated TCR beta chains appeared to be HLA-restricted, and the HLA associations seemed to be driven largely by CMV exposure. This cohort had only TCR beta chains sequenced, and the lack of alpha or paired-chain data limited which features could be detected. A later analysis found that HLA-associated TCR beta chains were more clonally expanded and had lower generation probabilities than equally common non-associated chains. The presence/absence analyses assumed that sequencing depth was roughly uniform across donors, and that assumption may not be true. Correlated functional status among segregating V segments might be attributable to linkage disequilibrium, but an unknown experimental factor could not be ruled out. The classifier was reported to diagnose cytomegalovirus status with high specificity and sensitivity in both the original and validation cohorts. An earlier analysis of some 590 of the donors showed that most TCR beta V segments appeared in productive rearrangements either about 90% or about 30% of the time, which broadly matched IMGT annotations. According to the authors, the approach could potentially be generalized to other disease states and immunological phenotypes. Some IMGT-functional V segments, including TRBV6-2 and TRBV6-3, could not be distinguished by the 87-base-pair reads and were therefore excluded. Because some donors lacked HLA typing at each locus, the association tests relied only on the typed subset. A further reported finding was that TCR beta sequences accurately predicted the HLA-A and HLA-B alleles for most subjects in the first cohort.

Libraries were constructed by the immunoSEQ multiplex PCR assay. For the multiplex PCR, a mixture combining 60 forward primers for TCR Vbeta segments and 13 reverse primers for TCR Jbeta segments was used. Amplification of the CDR3 region of rearranged TCR beta genes was performed with a multiplex PCR assay on genomic DNA. Amplified TCR beta libraries were sequenced as 87-base-pair reads on the Illumina HiSeq System. Turning to the authors' computational methods: A later analysis counted around 72 million unique TCR beta chains across the 670 or so repertoires, and 9.5 million to 11 million of these chains were shared by at least two donors. Raw reads were error-corrected and collapsed into unique sequences by a nearest-neighbor algorithm in which closely related sequences were merged to remove PCR and sequencing errors. CDR3 sequences were aligned to IMGT reference sequences to assign V, D and J gene segments. Each retained sequence needed at least a six-nucleotide match to both a V gene segment and a J gene segment. Rearrangements were called productive when the CDR3 lacked stop codons and stayed in frame with V and J; all others were non-productive. CDR3 was defined according to IMGT convention as the region running from the second conserved V-encoded cysteine to the conserved J-encoded phenylalanine. The earlier analysis of about 590 of the donors excluded sequences that lacked an unambiguous match to a single V gene segment. In an earlier analysis of 500 to 750 of the donors, V segments were called functional above 56.7% productive rearrangements and were called segregating when the between-donor standard deviation exceeded 5%. A statistical classification framework was built to diagnose cytomegalovirus status from the catalog of TCR beta chain sequences. In a later analysis, V and J genes were assigned by comparing TCR nucleotide sequences against IMGT/GENE-DB human TR gene sequences. In a later analysis, CDR3 sequences and most-parsimonious VDJ recombination scenarios were assigned using the TCRdist pipeline. In a later analysis, each TCR beta chain was defined by its CDR3 amino acid sequence together with its V-gene family, and reads lacking a unique V-gene family were excluded. To address suspected cross-contamination and a sequencing artifact, a later analysis removed approximately 600 highly shared, low-generation-probability nucleotide sequences. A later analysis calculated a clonal expansion index for each public chain from normalized within-repertoire ranks of inferred template counts. A later analysis computed generation probabilities with a VDJ recombination model fitted to out-of-frame rearrangements, and checked the results against IGoR. In a later analysis, hypergeometric tests were used to score TCR-TCR, TCR-HLA and TCR-CMV co-occurrence, with a repertoire-size bias correction applied to TCR pairs. In a later analysis, false discovery rates were estimated by permuting HLA or CMV assignments 20 times. A later analysis grouped co-occurring TCRs with DBSCAN, adding TCRdist sequence similarity when clustering within HLA-allele-positive subsets. Repertoires with fewer than 30,000 or more than 120,000 public chains were left out of co-occurrence clustering, as were roughly five repertoires with anomalous nucleotide sharing. TCRdb took over this immuneACCESS table, retaining in-frame rearrangements with V and J assigned. Such tables are incomplete; in checked studies, under half of the missing clones stem from an unresolved V gene, and the remainder is unexplained. From that table come the V and J calls and clone size; the DNA was used to work out D and trimming. The sample table gives about 130,000 clones. The top ten clonotypes cover 1.5% to 2.5% of the sample.

With regard to this clone: The specificity of this receptor is unknown.

From the cysteine up to the phenylalanine, the CDR3 has a length of 16 residues. Of all the DNA, just the CDR3 is kept, 48 bases in frame from base 1. The germline V gene gives CDR1 as KGHSH and CDR2 as LQKENI. At the junction V is shortened by 3 bases and J by 0 bases; bases outside the gene matches: 7. This clonotype was obtained from a woman aged 60-75 years in good health and CMV-seronegative. The specimen was PBMCs. The receptor chain draws on TRBV18 and TRBJ1-1, with 7 bases in between that match TRBD1. In nucleotides, the sequence is TGTGCCAGCTCACCCGGACAGGTACCCATGAACACTGAAGCTTTCTTT. It is translated as CASSPGQVPMNTEAFF.